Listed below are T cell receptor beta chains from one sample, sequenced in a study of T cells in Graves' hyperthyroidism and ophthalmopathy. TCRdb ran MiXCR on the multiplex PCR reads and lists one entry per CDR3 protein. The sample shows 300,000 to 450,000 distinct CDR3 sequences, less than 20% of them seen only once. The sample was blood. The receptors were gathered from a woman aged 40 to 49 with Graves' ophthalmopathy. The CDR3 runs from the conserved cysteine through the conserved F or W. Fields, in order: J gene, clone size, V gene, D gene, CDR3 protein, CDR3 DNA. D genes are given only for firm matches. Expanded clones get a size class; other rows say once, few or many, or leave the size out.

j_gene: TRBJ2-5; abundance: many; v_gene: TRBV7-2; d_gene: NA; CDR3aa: CASNRGTTRQETQYF; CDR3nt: TGTGCCAGCAACCGTGGAACAACCAGACAAGAGACCCAGTACTTC
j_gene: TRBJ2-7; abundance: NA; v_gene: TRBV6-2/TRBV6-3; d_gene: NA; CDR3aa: CASSKGSVTGYEQYF; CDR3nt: TGTGCCAGCAGTAAAGGGAGCGTGACCGGGTACGAGCAGTACTTC
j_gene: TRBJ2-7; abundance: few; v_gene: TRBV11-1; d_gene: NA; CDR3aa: CASSLSSLDEQYF; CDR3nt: TGTGCCAGCAGCTTATCCAGCCTTGATGAGCAGTACTTC
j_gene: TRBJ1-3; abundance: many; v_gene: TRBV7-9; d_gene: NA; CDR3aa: CASRNTKSGNTIYF; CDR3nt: TGTGCCAGCAGGAATACGAAGTCTGGAAACACCATATATTTT
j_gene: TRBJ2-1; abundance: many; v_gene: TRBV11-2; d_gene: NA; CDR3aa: CASSRGGNEQFF; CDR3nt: TGTGCCAGCAGCAGGGGTGGCAATGAGCAGTTCTTC
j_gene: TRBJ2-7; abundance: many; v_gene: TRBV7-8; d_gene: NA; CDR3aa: CASSPRRGLIYEQYF; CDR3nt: TGTGCCAGCAGCCCCCGGCGGGGGCTTATTTACGAGCAGTACTTC
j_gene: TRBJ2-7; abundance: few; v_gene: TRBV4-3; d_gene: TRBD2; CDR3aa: CASSQDRSGIGSYEQYF; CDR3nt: TGCGCCAGCAGCCAAGATCGGAGCGGGATAGGATCCTACGAGCAGTACTTC
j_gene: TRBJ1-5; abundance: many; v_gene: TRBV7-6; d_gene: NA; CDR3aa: CASSLRPQSNQPQHF; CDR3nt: TGTGCCAGCAGCTTAAGACCGCAGAGCAATCAGCCCCAGCATTTT
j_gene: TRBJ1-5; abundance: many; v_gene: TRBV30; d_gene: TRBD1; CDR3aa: CAWSSSGTVGQPQHF; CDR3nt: TGTGCCTGGAGTTCCTCCGGGACAGTCGGTCAGCCCCAGCATTTT
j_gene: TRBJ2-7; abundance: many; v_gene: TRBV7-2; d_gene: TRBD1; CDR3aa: CASSQDRGREQYF; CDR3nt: TGTGCCAGCAGCCAAGACAGGGGGCGCGAGCAGTACTTC
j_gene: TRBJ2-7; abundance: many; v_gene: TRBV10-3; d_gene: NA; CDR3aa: CAIRLTGRVHEQYF; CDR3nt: TGTGCCATCAGGCTGACAGGAAGAGTACACGAGCAGTACTTC
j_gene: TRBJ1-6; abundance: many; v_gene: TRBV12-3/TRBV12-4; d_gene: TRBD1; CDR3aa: CASSLGTGNLPLHF; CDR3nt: TGTGCCAGCAGTCTCGGGACAGGGAATTTACCCCTCCACTTT
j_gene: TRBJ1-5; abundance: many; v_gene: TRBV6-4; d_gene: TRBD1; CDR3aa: CASSDSLRTGGVGQPQHF; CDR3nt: TGTGCCAGCAGTGACTCGCTTAGGACAGGGGGAGTGGGTCAGCCCCAGCATTTT
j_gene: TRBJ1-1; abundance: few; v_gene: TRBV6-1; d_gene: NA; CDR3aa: CASSFFNVGLITEAFF; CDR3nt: TGTGCCAGCAGCTTTTTCAATGTGGGATTGATCACTGAAGCTTTCTTT
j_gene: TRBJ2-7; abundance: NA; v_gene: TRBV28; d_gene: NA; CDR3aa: CASSPLEGIHEQYF; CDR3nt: TGTGCCAGCAGTCCGCTGGAGGGAATTCACGAGCAGTACTTC
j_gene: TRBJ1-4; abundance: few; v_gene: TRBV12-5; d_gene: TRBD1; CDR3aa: CASGPGTVANEKLFF; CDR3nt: TGTGCTAGTGGCCCTGGGACAGTAGCTAATGAAAAACTGTTTTTT
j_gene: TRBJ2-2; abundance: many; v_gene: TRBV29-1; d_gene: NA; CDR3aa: CSVMVNTGELFF; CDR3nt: TGCAGCGTTATGGTGAACACCGGGGAGCTGTTTTTT
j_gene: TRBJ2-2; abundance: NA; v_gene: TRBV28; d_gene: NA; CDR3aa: CASKPSQNTGELFF; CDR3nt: TGTGCCAGCAAACCTAGTCAGAACACCGGGGAGCTGTTTTTT
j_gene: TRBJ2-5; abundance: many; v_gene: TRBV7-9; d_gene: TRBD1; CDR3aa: CASSLKQGPTETQYF; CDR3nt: TGTGCCAGCAGCTTAAAACAGGGGCCAACTGAGACCCAGTACTTC
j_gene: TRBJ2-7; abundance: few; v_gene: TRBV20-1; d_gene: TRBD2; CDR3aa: CSAALSGRAIEQYF; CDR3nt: TGCAGTGCTGCGCTAAGTGGGAGGGCGATCGAGCAGTACTTC
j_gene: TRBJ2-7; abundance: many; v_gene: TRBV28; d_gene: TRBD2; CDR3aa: CASTSSGRAMYEQYF; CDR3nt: TGTGCCAGCACCTCTAGCGGGAGGGCCATGTACGAGCAGTACTTC
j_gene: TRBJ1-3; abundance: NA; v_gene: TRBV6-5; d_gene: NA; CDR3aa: CASSYSRGRGNTIYF; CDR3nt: TGTGCCAGCAGTTACTCTCGGGGGAGAGGAAACACCATATATTTT
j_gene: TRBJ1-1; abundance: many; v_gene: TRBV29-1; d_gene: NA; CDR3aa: CSVVPDGRMNTEAFF; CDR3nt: TGCAGCGTTGTTCCGGATGGGAGAATGAACACTGAAGCTTTCTTT
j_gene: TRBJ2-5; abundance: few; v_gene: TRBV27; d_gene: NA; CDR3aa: CASSSHRGRQETQYF; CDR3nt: TGTGCCAGCAGTTCCCATCGAGGGCGACAAGAGACCCAGTACTTC
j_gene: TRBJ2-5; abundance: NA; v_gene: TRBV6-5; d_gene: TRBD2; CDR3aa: CASSSAELLAEKETQYF; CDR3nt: TGTGCCAGCAGTTCCGCAGAGTTACTAGCGGAAAAAGAGACCCAGTACTTC
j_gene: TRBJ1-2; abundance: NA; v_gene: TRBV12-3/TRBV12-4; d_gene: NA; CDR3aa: CASSLGVVTF; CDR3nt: TGTGCCAGCAGTTTAGGGGTCGTCACCTTC
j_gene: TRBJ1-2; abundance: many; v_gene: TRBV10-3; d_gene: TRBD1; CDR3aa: CAAGTGYYGYTF; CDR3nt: TGTGCCGCCGGGACAGGGTACTATGGCTACACCTTC
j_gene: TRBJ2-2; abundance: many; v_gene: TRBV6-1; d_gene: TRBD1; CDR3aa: CASTRTGGRSRTGELFF; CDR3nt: TGTGCCAGCACTCGGACAGGGGGGCGCTCCAGGACCGGGGAGCTGTTTTTT
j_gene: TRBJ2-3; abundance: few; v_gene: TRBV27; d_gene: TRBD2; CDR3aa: CASGTAGDADTQYF; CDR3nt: TGTGCCAGCGGCACCGCGGGAGACGCAGATACGCAGTATTTT
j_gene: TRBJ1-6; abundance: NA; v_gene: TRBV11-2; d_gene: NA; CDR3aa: CASSFHFQRRANSPLHF; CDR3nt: TGTGCCAGCAGCTTCCACTTCCAACGACGGGCTAATTCACCCCTCCACTTT
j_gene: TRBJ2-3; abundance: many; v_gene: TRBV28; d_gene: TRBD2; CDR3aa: CASSLSQSSGGTTQYF; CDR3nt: TGTGCCAGCAGTTTGTCTCAATCTAGCGGGGGAACGACGCAGTATTTT
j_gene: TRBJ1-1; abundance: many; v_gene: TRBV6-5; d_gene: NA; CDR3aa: CASSPPYRSMNTEAFF; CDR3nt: TGTGCCAGCAGTCCACCCTACCGCTCCATGAACACTGAAGCTTTCTTT
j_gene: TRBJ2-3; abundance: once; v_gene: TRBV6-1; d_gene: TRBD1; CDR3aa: CASSEGGTATDTQYF; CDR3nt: TGTGCCAGCAGTGAAGGAGGGACAGCCACAGATACGCAGTATTTT
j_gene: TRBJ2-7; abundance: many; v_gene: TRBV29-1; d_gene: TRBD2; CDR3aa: CSVEYSGRSYEQYF; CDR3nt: TGCAGCGTTGAGTATAGCGGGAGGAGCTACGAGCAGTACTTC
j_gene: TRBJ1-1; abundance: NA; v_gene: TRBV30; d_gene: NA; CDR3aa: CAWTLGAVSEAFF; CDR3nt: TGTGCCTGGACGCTAGGGGCGGTCTCTGAAGCTTTCTTT
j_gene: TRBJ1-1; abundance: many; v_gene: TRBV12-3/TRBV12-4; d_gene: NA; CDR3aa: CASSLVKNTEAFF; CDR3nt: TGTGCCAGCAGTTTAGTCAAGAACACTGAAGCTTTCTTT
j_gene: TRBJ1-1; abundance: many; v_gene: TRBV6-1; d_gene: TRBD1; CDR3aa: CASSRDRERNTEAFF; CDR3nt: TGTGCCAGCAGTCGGGACAGGGAAAGGAACACTGAAGCTTTCTTT
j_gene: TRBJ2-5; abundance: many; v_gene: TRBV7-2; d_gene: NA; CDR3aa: CASSKTNQETQYF; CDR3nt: TGTGCCAGCAGCAAGACTAACCAAGAGACCCAGTACTTC
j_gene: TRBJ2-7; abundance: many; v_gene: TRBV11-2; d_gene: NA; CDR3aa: CASSFLGGPKNEQYF; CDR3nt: TGTGCCAGCAGCTTTTTAGGAGGGCCTAAAAACGAGCAGTACTTC
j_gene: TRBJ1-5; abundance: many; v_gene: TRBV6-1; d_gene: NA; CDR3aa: CASSVPYQPQHF; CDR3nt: TGTGCCAGCAGCGTCCCTTATCAGCCCCAGCATTTT
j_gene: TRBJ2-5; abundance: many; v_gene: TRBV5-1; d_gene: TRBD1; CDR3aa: CASSSGTGNQETQYF; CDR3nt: TGCGCCAGCAGCTCCGGGACAGGGAACCAAGAGACCCAGTACTTC
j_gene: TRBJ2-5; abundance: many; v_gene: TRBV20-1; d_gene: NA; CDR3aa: CSASQGQETQYF; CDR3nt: TGCAGTGCAAGCCAAGGTCAGGAGACCCAGTACTTC
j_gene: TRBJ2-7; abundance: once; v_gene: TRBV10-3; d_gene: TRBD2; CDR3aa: CAISIAGAYEQYF; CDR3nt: TGTGCCATCAGTATAGCGGGAGCGTACGAGCAGTACTTC
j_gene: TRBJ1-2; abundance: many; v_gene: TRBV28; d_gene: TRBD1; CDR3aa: CASSLNRGRNYGYTF; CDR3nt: TGTGCCAGCAGTTTAAATAGGGGGCGTAACTATGGCTACACCTTC
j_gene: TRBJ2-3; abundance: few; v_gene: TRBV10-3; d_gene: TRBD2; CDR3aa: CAISDPVAGGRLDTQYF; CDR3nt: TGTGCCATCAGTGATCCGGTAGCGGGAGGGAGGTTGGATACGCAGTATTTT